The 30 T cell receptor beta chains listed next were all sequenced from one sample in a study of blood T cell repertoires in COVID-19. Measured with immunoSEQ multiplex PCR; TCRdb has only the in-frame clones, and not every one. The sample records about 200,000 clones, around 83% being singletons. Sequencing used peripheral blood. All receptors derive from a woman at least 80 years old with acute or convalescent COVID-19.

The chain joins TRBV3-1 (or the pseudogene TRBV3-2) to TRBJ1-2; no clear D gene. This CDR3 region has 14 residues. The germline V gene has CDR1 LGHDT and CDR2 YNNKEL (reference sequence). V gave up 5 bases and J gave up 4 bases, with 14 bases separating them. The CDR3 sequence: CASSSTADGYGYTF. CDR3 nucleotide sequence: TGTGCCAGCAGCTCTACAGCGGACGGCTATGGCTACACCTTC.

This clone was observed a few times. The V and J genes are TRBV11-3 and TRBJ1-4; D perhaps matches TRBD1 (6 bases). There are 14 residues in the CDR3. Germline V gene data show CDR1 as SGHNT and CDR2 as YENEEA. Trimming took off 6 bases at V and 7 bases at J, with 15 bases between the two ends. The CDR3 DNA reads as TGTGCCAGCAGTACCCAGGGGTTGAGTGAAAAACTGTTTTTT. This codes for CASSTQGLSEKLFF.

The CDR3, as DNA: TGTGCCAGTAGTATAAGCGGGTCCCAAAACAATGAGCAGTTCTTC. This sequence encodes CASSISGSQNNEQFF. The chain employs TRBV19 and TRBJ2-1; tentatively, D is TRBD2 (6 bases). The CDR3 sequence is 15 residues long. In germline, CDR1 is LNHDA, CDR2 SQIVND (reference sequence). V lost 2 bases to trimming and J lost 5 bases, with 13 bases between them.

The chain combines TRBV29-1 with TRBJ2-2; 7 positions match TRBD1. This CDR3 comprises 14 residues. Germline loops: CDR1 SQVTM, CDR2 ANQGSEA. The V segment lost 7 bases and the J segment 0 bases; nucleotides outside the gene matches: 5. CDR3 loop: CSARTGSNTGELFF. The CDR3 bases are TGCAGCGCGAGGACAGGATCGAACACCGGGGAGCTGTTTTTT.

V is TRBV7-8 and J is TRBJ1-3; D is perhaps TRBD1 (5 bases). Trimming left V 3 bases short and J 0 bases short, with 9 bases between. The CDR3 contains 15 residues. The germline V gene has CDR1 SGHVS and CDR2 FQNEAQ. The CDR3: CASSLQGSSGNTIYF. In DNA form, the CDR3 reads TGTGCCAGCAGCTTGCAGGGAAGCTCTGGAAACACCATATATTTT.

The sample holds one count of this clone. The rearrangement links TRBV6-4 to TRBJ1-5; perhaps TRBD1 as D (5 bases). Trimming pared 6 bases from V and 0 bases from J, leaving 9 bases between. The CDR3 runs to 14 residues. In germline, CDR1 is MRHNA, CDR2 SNTAGT. For the CDR3, the DNA is TGTGCCAGCAGCCCGACAGCTAGCAATCAGCCCCAGCATTTT. Translated: CASSPTASNQPQHF.

The rearrangement joins TRBV6-5 to TRBJ2-7; D perhaps matches TRBD1 (5 bases). V lost 0 bases and J lost 2, with 11 bases in between. The CDR3 extends over 15 amino acids. From germline, CDR1 is MNHEY and CDR2 SVGAGI. The CDR3 bases are TGTGCCAGCAGTTACTCATTCGGACACCCCTACGAGCAGTACTTC. This translates into CASSYSFGHPYEQYF.

This clone has just one count. Compared with germline, one end of the junction differs, possibly owing to a read error. The chain is built from TRBV2 and TRBJ2-7, with D possibly being TRBD1 (5 bases). CDR1 and CDR2 (germline): SNHLY, FYNNEI. The CDR3 sequence is 12 residues long. DNA for the CDR3: TGTGCCAGCAATGAACAGGCCCACGAGCAGTACTTC. Encoded protein: CASNEQAHEQYF.

This clone was seen only a few times. CDR3: CASSRVTGVDTGELFF. The DNA for the CDR3 is TGTGCCAGCAGCCGAGTGACAGGGGTCGACACCGGGGAGCTGTTTTTT. V is TRBV27 and J is TRBJ2-2; 8 bases align to TRBD1. This CDR3 spans 16 amino acids. V shed 6 bases, J shed 3 bases, and the junction held 9 bases outside the gene matches. Looked up from germline, CDR1 is MNHEY and CDR2 is SMNVEV (reference sequence).

The CDR3 DNA reads TGTGCCACCAGTGAATTTTTGACAGGGCCCATGAACACTGAAGCTTTCTTT. Its translation: CATSEFLTGPMNTEAFF. The genes are TRBV24-1 and TRBJ1-1; 7 bases line up with TRBD1. The germline V gene has CDR1 KGHDR and CDR2 SFDVKD. V shed 4 bases and J 0 bases; nucleotides not matched to a gene: 10. The CDR3 has 17 amino acids.

The chain combines TRBV7-9 with TRBJ1-2; D not certain. Germline V gene data show CDR1 as SEHNR and CDR2 as FQNEAQ (reference sequence). The CDR3 spans 15 residues. Trimming cost V 5 bases and J 6 bases, with 19 bases left between them. Here the CDR3 DNA reads TGTGCCAGCAGCCTAGATTGGGCAGGCTCGCATGGCTACACCTTC. Translating it yields CASSLDWAGSHGYTF.

V usage is TRBV15 and J usage is TRBJ1-5; D call uncertain. V was pared by 0 bases and J by 10 bases, with 16 bases between. Germline CDR1 reads LNHNV; CDR2 reads YYDKDF (reference sequence). This CDR3 contains 15 residues. The DNA for the CDR3 is TGTGCCACCAGCAGAGATATGGGCCCCCTTACCCCCCAGCATTTT. This translates into CATSRDMGPLTPQHF.

In DNA form, the CDR3 reads TGTGCCAGCTCAGAGCTAGATAATCAGCCCCAGCATTTT. It translates to CASSELDNQPQHF. The V gene is TRBV18, the J gene TRBJ1-5; no clear D. Germline CDR1 is KGHSH and CDR2 is LQKENI. The ends were cut back, 5 bases at V and 4 bases at J, with 9 bases in the middle. The length of the CDR3 is 13 residues. The entire variable domain, with the rest obtained from reference TRBV18 and TRBJ1-5, is as follows: NAGVMQNPRHLVRRRGQEARLRCSPMKGHSHVYWYRQLPEEGLKFMVYLQKENIIDESGMPKERFSAEFPKEGPSILRIQQVVRGDSAAYFCASSELDNQPQHFGDGTRLSIL.

V is TRBV2 and J is TRBJ2-7; 12 bases are shared with TRBD2. The CDR3 consists of 15 residues. The V segment lost 6 bases and the J segment 6 bases; nucleotides outside the gene matches: 9. Germline values: CDR1 SNHLY, CDR2 FYNNEI. The CDR3 here is CASRSSSGRGGEQYF. The CDR3 coding sequence is TGTGCCAGCAGATCTTCTAGCGGGAGGGGGGGCGAGCAGTACTTC.

The genes are TRBV24-1 and TRBJ2-2; the match to TRBD1 covers 8 bases. This CDR3 has 16 residues. The V gene's germline CDR1 is KGHDR and CDR2 SFDVKD. Trimming at V came to 5 bases and at J to 6 bases, leaving 10 bases not matched to a gene. The DNA of the CDR3 is TGTGCCACCAGTGCCCCGACAGGGGAAGGGGCCGGGGAGCTGTTTTTT. It codes for CATSAPTGEGAGELFF.

Written as DNA, the CDR3 is TGTGCCAGCAGCCTTATCAACACCGGCCGAGGGGCTTTCTTT. It specifies CASSLINTGRGAFF. The rearrangement joins TRBV3-1 (or the pseudogene TRBV3-2) to TRBJ1-1; D remains ambiguous. The CDR3 extends over 14 amino acids. The V and J ends lost 4 bases and 11 bases respectively, with 20 bases between them. Germline-derived CDR1 and CDR2 are LGHDT and YNNKEL (reference sequence).

V gene TRBV9 combines with J gene TRBJ1-1; D gene uncertain. The CDR3 consists of 16 residues. Germline loops: CDR1 SGDLS, CDR2 YYNGEE. Between the trimmed V and J ends, which lost 4 bases and 5 bases, there was a span of 21 bases. CDR3 nucleotides: TGTGCCAGCAGCCCTCCCCGAGGGCCCTTGATAACTGAAGCTTTCTTT. Translation: CASSPPRGPLITEAFF.

J is TRBJ1-1 and V is TRBV27; no clear D. Deletions cut 5 bases from V and 1 base from J, with 17 bases between. CDR1 MNHEY and CDR2 SMNVEV come from the germline V gene (reference sequence). The CDR3 is 16 residues long. Here the CDR3 reads CASSPELRTWNTEAFF. The CDR3 coding sequence is TGTGCCAGCAGTCCCGAATTGAGGACTTGGAACACTGAAGCTTTCTTT.

A word on this clone: This specimen includes other DNA sequences encoding the same CDR3. CDR3 DNA sequence: TGTGCCAGCAGTTACGGAGGCGAGCAGTACTTC. Protein product: CASSYGGEQYF. This chain joins TRBV6-5 and TRBJ2-7; D possibly corresponds to TRBD2 (5 bases). Trimming removed 2 bases at V and 6 bases at J, with 5 bases between. The CDR3 has 11 amino acids. Germline-derived CDR1 and CDR2 are MNHEY and SVGAGI.

The chain has TRBV19 and TRBJ2-7; TRBD2 aligns across 13 bases. The CDR3 spans 17 residues. Losses at the gene ends were 5 bases for V and 7 bases for J; bases not matched to a gene: 14. Germline V gene data show CDR1 as LNHDA and CDR2 as SQIVND (reference sequence). CDR3 residues: CASSAWTSGRSSEEQYF. CDR3 coding DNA: TGTGCCAGTAGTGCGTGGACTAGCGGGAGATCGAGTGAGGAGCAGTACTTC.

The chain combines TRBV2 with TRBJ1-6, with 11 bases identical to TRBD1. CDR3 length: 14 residues. The ends lost 6 bases at V and 10 bases at J; junction bases unmatched: 5. Per the germline V gene, CDR1 is SNHLY and CDR2 is FYNNEI. In DNA, the CDR3 is TGTGCCAGCAGCGGGACAGGGGGGAAATCACCCCTCCACTTT. Its protein is CASSGTGGKSPLHF.

In DNA, the CDR3 is TGTGCCAGCAGCTTGGGAGACAGCAATCAGCCCCAGCATTTT. Its protein product is CASSLGDSNQPQHF. V usage is TRBV7-2 and J usage is TRBJ1-5; D ambiguous. Germline V gene sequence: CDR1 SGHTA, CDR2 FQGNSA. V was pared by 3 bases and J by 1 base, with 7 bases between. This CDR3 region has 14 residues.

The chain is built from TRBV6-1 and TRBJ1-2, with 7 bases aligning to TRBD1. Germline CDR1 is MNHNS and CDR2 is SASEGT. V was clipped by 2 bases and J by 0 bases; unmatched bases: 0. The CDR3 is made up of 14 amino acids. The CDR3 is CASSEQGANYGYTF. CDR3 bases: TGTGCCAGCAGTGAACAGGGGGCTAACTATGGCTACACCTTC.

CDR3 residues: CASSLQGQGFYNEQFF. The CDR3 nucleotides are TGCGCCAGCAGCCTTCAGGGACAGGGTTTCTACAATGAGCAGTTCTTC. The chain combines TRBV5-1 with TRBJ2-1; 9 bases agree with TRBD1. Trimming removed 4 bases from V and 3 bases from J; junction bases left unmatched: 8. Germline CDR1 and CDR2: SGHRS and YFSETQ. This CDR3 comprises 16 residues.

The chain has TRBV5-1 and TRBJ2-1; no definite D call. Germline V gene data show CDR1 as SGHRS and CDR2 as YFSETQ. The V end was cut by 4 bases, the J end by 0 bases, with 11 bases between. CDR3 length: 15 residues. The DNA of the CDR3 is TGCGCCAGCAGCCCCTTGGTGCGCTCCTACAATGAGCAGTTCTTC. It specifies CASSPLVRSYNEQFF.

The sample holds one count of this clone. This chain connects TRBV29-1 to TRBJ2-1, with D perhaps matching TRBD2 (5 bases). Trimming cost V 6 bases and J 2 bases, with 8 bases left between them. CDR1 is SQVTM, CDR2 ANQGSEA, per germline. The length of the CDR3 is 12 residues. In DNA, the CDR3 is TGCAGCGTCGGGATACCCTACAATGAGCAGTTCTTC. It is translated as CSVGIPYNEQFF.

The chain carries TRBV30 and TRBJ2-1, with 14 bases aligning to TRBD2. The germline V gene has CDR1 GTSNPN and CDR2 SVGIG (reference sequence). V lost 5 bases and J lost 0; bases outside the gene matches: 12. The CDR3 contains 19 residues. The CDR3 region is CAWVQLSGTSGSSYNEQFF. The DNA for the CDR3 is TGTGCCTGGGTACAATTGTCCGGGACTAGCGGGAGCTCCTACAATGAGCAGTTCTTC.

The gene calls are TRBV7-2 and TRBJ1-2, with D possibly TRBD1 on 5 matching bases. The CDR3 length is 14 residues. Germline loops: CDR1 SGHTA, CDR2 FQGNSA. The V end lost 1 base, the J end lost 3 bases, and 9 bases lay between the germline ends. The CDR3 region is CASSLGAGDYGYTF. Here the CDR3 DNA reads TGTGCCAGCAGCTTAGGTGCGGGGGACTATGGCTACACCTTC. The full variable domain, in which reference TRBV7-2 and TRBJ1-2 provide the parts outside the CDR3, is GAGVSQSPSNKVTEKGKDVELRCDPISGHTALYWYRQSLGQGLEFLIYFQGNSAPDKSGLPSDRFSAERTGGSVSTLTIQRTQQEDSAVYLCASSLGAGDYGYTFGSGTRLTVV.

V gene TRBV2 combines with J gene TRBJ1-2; TRBD1 matches at 7 bases. This CDR3 region has 15 residues. Trimming took 7 bases from V and 3 from J; bases not matched to a gene: 11. In germline, CDR1 is SNHLY, CDR2 FYNNEI. CDR3 amino acids: CASILDRTADYGYTF. CDR3 in DNA: TGTGCCAGCATCTTGGACAGGACTGCTGACTATGGCTACACCTTC.

Regarding this clone: Its ends do not fully match the called genes, so a read error is possible. The chain uses TRBV7-2 and TRBJ2-7, with D tentatively TRBD2 (5 bases). This CDR3 has 14 amino acids. Germline values: CDR1 SGHTA, CDR2 FQGNSA. This CDR3 is CASSLAGVVYEQYF. The CDR3 DNA reads TGTGCCAGCAGCCTAGCAGGAGTAGTCTACGAGCAGTACTTC.